The source of this T cell receptor beta chain is a study of blood T cell repertoires in COVID-19. Study information: COVID-19 samples, acute and convalescent, were from the United States, Italy and Spain. Sources were T cells, B-cell-depleted T cells, or PBMCs; the material itself was cDNA or gDNA.

Germline values: CDR1 ENHRY, CDR2 SYGVKD. CDR3 size: 14 residues. The V and J ends lost 3 bases and 2 bases, in that order; junction bases with no gene match: 4. Clones were sequenced by immunoSEQ multiplex PCR, and TCRdb holds only the in-frame ones, with some missing. The data show tens of thousands of clones, about 85% seen once. The rearrangement joins TRBV10-3 to TRBJ2-7; 7 nucleotides match TRBD2. The source of this sequence is a human donor in a cohort sampled during active COVID-19. Material: peripheral blood. The CDR3 nucleotides read TGTGCCATCAGTGATAGCGGGCGAACCTACGAGCAGTACTTC. As protein: CAISDSGRTYEQYF.